Listed below are T cell receptor beta chains from one sample, sequenced in a study of cytomegalovirus exposure and HLA in healthy donors. Profiled with immunoSEQ multiplex PCR; TCRdb holds only in-frame clones, not every one. The table lists roughly 120,000 clones, about 79% of them singletons. The sample consisted of PBMCs. Every receptor here comes from a man aged 50 or older in good health and CMV-seronegative. The CDR3 runs from the conserved cysteine through the conserved F or W. The order of the fields is D gene, J gene, V gene, clone size, CDR3 protein, CDR3 DNA. A D gene is named only where the DNA matches it firmly. Size is omitted from some rows. Given values are once, few, many or a class for expanded clones.

D: TRBD1
J: TRBJ2-7
V: TRBV19
size: NA
CDR3: CASSIGQDYEQYF
DNA: TGTGCCAGTAGTATTGGACAGGACTACGAGCAGTACTTC

D: TRBD2
J: TRBJ2-1
V: TRBV18
size: NA
CDR3: CASSPSGGGNEQFF
DNA: TGTGCCAGCTCACCCAGCGGGGGGGGCAATGAGCAGTTCTTC

D: NA
J: TRBJ2-1
V: TRBV5-1
size: NA
CDR3: CASSLGGESYNEQFF
DNA: TGCGCCAGCAGCTTGGGCGGGGAATCCTACAATGAGCAGTTCTTC

D: NA
J: TRBJ1-1
V: TRBV21-1
size: NA
CDR3: CASTHPRGMNTEAFF
DNA: TGTGCCAGCACCCACCCACGGGGAATGAACACTGAAGCTTTCTTT

D: NA
J: TRBJ1-6
V: TRBV7-2
size: NA
CDR3: CASSPRTGTNSPLHF
DNA: TGTGCCAGCAGCCCAAGGACGGGAACCAATTCACCCCTCCACTTT

D: TRBD1
J: TRBJ2-2
V: TRBV7-9
size: NA
CDR3: CSSSLARDSANTGELFF
DNA: TGTTCCAGCAGCTTAGCTCGGGACAGTGCGAACACCGGGGAGCTGTTTTTT

D: TRBD1
J: TRBJ1-4
V: TRBV5-1
size: NA
CDR3: CASSSGQGFGTNEKLFF
DNA: TGCGCCAGCAGCTCGGGACAGGGATTTGGTACTAATGAAAAACTGTTTTTT

D: NA
J: TRBJ2-2
V: TRBV7-2
size: NA
CDR3: CASSLGQNTGELFF
DNA: TGTGCCAGCAGCTTAGGACAGAACACCGGGGAGCTGTTTTTT

D: NA
J: TRBJ1-3
V: TRBV7-2
size: NA
CDR3: CASSFQGFSGNTIYF
DNA: TGTGCCAGCAGCTTTCAGGGGTTCTCTGGAAACACCATATATTTT

D: NA
J: TRBJ1-1
V: TRBV11-3
size: medium-sized
CDR3: CASSLEWWGENTEAFF
DNA: TGTGCCAGCAGCTTAGAATGGTGGGGGGAAAACACTGAAGCTTTCTTT

D: TRBD1
J: TRBJ2-2
V: TRBV4-1
size: NA
CDR3: CASSQHWTGESGELFF
DNA: TGCGCCAGCAGCCAACATTGGACAGGGGAGTCCGGGGAGCTGTTTTTT

D: NA
J: TRBJ2-7
V: TRBV5-1
size: NA
CDR3: CASSFQNSYEQYF
DNA: TGCGCCAGCAGCTTCCAGAACTCCTACGAGCAGTACTTC

D: TRBD2
J: TRBJ2-3
V: TRBV6-6
size: few
CDR3: CASALERGRTDTQYF
DNA: TGTGCCAGCGCCCTCGAGCGGGGGCGCACAGATACGCAGTATTTT

D: NA
J: TRBJ1-4
V: TRBV6-4
size: NA
CDR3: CASSPRAGGDEKLFF
DNA: TGTGCCAGCAGCCCCCGGGCAGGAGGAGATGAAAAACTGTTTTTT

D: NA
J: TRBJ2-7
V: TRBV25-1
size: NA
CDR3: CASSDPIATVF
DNA: TGTGCCAGCAGTGACCCCATCGCTACCGTCTTC

D: NA
J: TRBJ1-6
V: TRBV28
size: NA
CDR3: CASSIQGYTLHF
DNA: TGTGCCAGCAGTATACAGGGTTACACCCTCCACTTT

D: TRBD2
J: TRBJ2-3
V: TRBV10-3
size: NA
CDR3: CAIEAGLGPSGTDTQYF
DNA: TGTGCCATCGAGGCGGGACTAGGTCCTTCGGGCACAGATACGCAGTATTTT

D: NA
J: TRBJ2-7
V: TRBV6-1
size: NA
CDR3: CASSALLLESYEQYF
DNA: TGTGCCAGCAGTGCTCTGTTACTAGAGAGCTACGAGCAGTACTTC

D: TRBD1
J: TRBJ1-2
V: TRBV9
size: NA
CDR3: CASSEGGGQGAYGHTF
DNA: TGTGCCAGCAGCGAGGGGGGGGGACAGGGAGCTTATGGCCACACCTTC

D: TRBD2
J: TRBJ2-2
V: TRBV14
size: NA
CDR3: CASSQELAGTGELFF
DNA: TGTGCCAGCAGCCAAGAGCTAGCGGGGACCGGGGAGCTGTTTTTT

D: TRBD2
J: TRBJ2-1
V: TRBV6-6
size: NA
CDR3: CASSLAKGAGFPEQFF
DNA: TGTGCCAGCAGCCTGGCGAAGGGAGCGGGGTTCCCTGAGCAGTTCTTC

D: NA
J: TRBJ1-2
V: TRBV4-1
size: few
CDR3: CASSQVTGGYTF
DNA: TGCGCCAGCAGCCAAGTAACGGGGGGCTACACCTTC

D: NA
J: TRBJ1-4
V: TRBV4-2
size: once
CDR3: CASSAFATNEKLFF
DNA: TGTGCCAGCAGCGCGTTTGCAACTAATGAAAAACTGTTTTTT

D: NA
J: TRBJ2-3
V: TRBV7-3
size: once
CDR3: CASSLMGAGVADTQYF
DNA: TGTGCCAGCAGCCTAATGGGGGCCGGGGTGGCAGATACGCAGTATTTT

D: TRBD1
J: TRBJ1-1
V: TRBV18
size: NA
CDR3: CASSPEQGVGEAFF
DNA: TGTGCCAGCTCACCTGAACAGGGGGTGGGTGAAGCTTTCTTT

D: TRBD2
J: TRBJ2-2
V: TRBV4-3
size: few
CDR3: CASSQDRASGVNTGELFF
DNA: TGCGCCAGCAGCCAAGATCGGGCTAGCGGGGTGAACACCGGGGAGCTGTTTTTT

D: TRBD2
J: TRBJ2-1
V: TRBV7-8
size: few
CDR3: CASIPGRGRYNEQFF
DNA: TGTGCCAGCATCCCCGGGAGGGGTCGCTACAATGAGCAGTTCTTC

D: TRBD1
J: TRBJ1-3
V: TRBV18
size: NA
CDR3: CASSEGQGAGNTIYF
DNA: TGTGCCAGCTCAGAAGGACAGGGGGCCGGAAACACCATATATTTT